A single sample gave rise to the 28 T cell receptor beta chains below, sequenced in a study of spatial heterogeneity in lung cancer. As to time point: sample taken at primary tumor resection. MiXCR, applied by TCRdb to the 5' RACE reads, yields one record per CDR3 protein. The sample consists of about 2,100 distinct CDR3 sequences, more than 8.5% of them appearing once. Specimen: normal lung tissue next to the tumor, collected at surgery. These receptor sequences come from a female donor with early-stage non-small cell lung cancer.

The V gene is TRBV6-2 or TRBV6-3, the J gene TRBJ2-7; D not resolved. V lost 0 bases, J lost 5 bases, and 5 bases lay in between. Germline V gene sequence: CDR1 MNHEY, CDR2 SVGEGT. This CDR3 spans 12 amino acids. The chain's CDR3 is CASSYSIHEQYF. CDR3 in DNA: TGTGCCAGCAGTTACTCGATCCACGAGCAGTACTTC.

This clonotype is termed medium-sized. This rearrangement joins TRBV5-1 to TRBJ1-3; maybe TRBD1 (5 bases). CDR3 length equals 14 residues. Trimming stripped 0 bases from V and 3 bases from J, with 7 bases between. CDR1 SGHRS and CDR2 YFSETQ come from the germline V gene. CDR3 sequence (DNA): TGCGCCAGCAGCTTGGCAGGGTATGGAAACACCATATATTTT. Translating gives CASSLAGYGNTIYF. The variable domain in full, completed from reference TRBV5-1 and TRBJ1-3, reads KAGVTQTPRYLIKTRGQQVTLSCSPISGHRSVSWYQQTPGQGLQFLFEYFSETQRNKGNFPGRFSGRQFSNSRSEMNVSTLELGDSALYLCASSLAGYGNTIYFGEGSWLTVV.

DNA for the CDR3: TGTGCCAGCAGTTGGGGAAGGTACGAGCAGTACTTC. It specifies CASSWGRYEQYF. This sequence joins TRBV28 and TRBJ2-7, with no clear D. From germline, CDR1 is MDHEN and CDR2 SYDVKM. The CDR3 runs to 12 residues. V was pared by 4 bases and J by 4 bases, with 8 bases between.

This clonotype is medium-sized in the sample. The V and J genes are TRBV12-3 or TRBV12-4 and TRBJ1-6, with TRBD1 as a possible D gene (6 bases). The CDR3 totals 14 residues. The germline V and J ends were trimmed by 6 bases and 4 bases, with 10 bases remaining between them. The CDR3 bases are TGTGCCAGCAGGCTAGGGGGGTATAATTCACCCCTCCACTTT. This sequence encodes CASRLGGYNSPLHF.

At least ten counts were recorded for this clonotype. The CDR3 bases are TGTGCCAGCAGCTTAAGTTCCGGGACCACAGATACGCAGTATTTT. The encoded protein is CASSLSSGTTDTQYF. This chain connects TRBV7-9 to TRBJ2-3; D may be TRBD1 or TRBD2 (5 bases each). The CDR3 loop spans 15 amino acids. Germline V gene data show CDR1 as SEHNR and CDR2 as FQNEAQ (reference sequence). V was shortened by 2 bases and J by 2 bases, with 11 bases between the two germline ends. Together with reference TRBV7-9 and TRBJ2-3, the CDR3 gives the full variable domain: DTGVSQNPRHKITKRGQNVTFRCDPISEHNRLYWYRQTLGQGPEFLTYFQNEAQLEKSRLLSDRFSAERPKGSFSTLEIQRTEQGDSAMYLCASSLSSGTTDTQYFGPGTRLTVL.

In its sample, this clonotype ranks as medium-sized (0.01 to 0.1%). This chain connects TRBV4-1 to TRBJ2-3; 7 positions match TRBD1. The CDR3 is 14 amino acids. The V segment lost 4 bases and the J segment 5 bases; nucleotides outside the gene matches: 6. Per the germline V gene, CDR1 is MGHRA and CDR2 is YSYEKL. DNA for the CDR3: TGCGCCAGCAGCCGAGACAGGGAAGGAGATACGCAGTATTTT. Protein product: CASSRDREGDTQYF.

This clonotype is labeled medium-sized (0.01 to 0.1%). This chain joins TRBV5-4 and TRBJ1-4, with D uncertain. Germline assignment: CDR1 SGHNT and CDR2 YYREEE (reference sequence). The CDR3 consists of 14 residues. V gave up 0 bases and J gave up 1 base, with 4 bases separating them. In nucleotides, the CDR3 is TGTGCCAGCAGCTTGGCGGGAACTAATGAAAAACTGTTTTTT. Protein product: CASSLAGTNEKLFF.

The chain couples TRBV5-6 to TRBJ1-5; D not certain. The CDR3 length is 17 residues. V dropped 0 bases and J dropped 0 bases, with 13 bases sitting between them. The V gene's germline CDR1 is SGHDT and CDR2 YYEEEE. CDR3: CASSLARGINSNQPQHF. The CDR3 nucleotides are TGTGCCAGCAGCTTGGCCCGAGGAATTAATAGCAATCAGCCCCAGCATTTT.

This clonotype qualifies as medium-sized. The V gene is TRBV5-1, the J gene TRBJ2-5; no clear D gene. Germline V lookup: CDR1 SGHRS, CDR2 YFSETQ. The CDR3 length is 11 residues. Trimming pared 0 bases from V and 6 bases from J, leaving 3 bases between. The CDR3 reads CASSLEQTQYF. The CDR3 DNA follows: TGCGCCAGCAGCTTGGAACAGACCCAGTACTTC. Complete variable domain (other parts from reference TRBV5-1 and TRBJ2-5): KAGVTQTPRYLIKTRGQQVTLSCSPISGHRSVSWYQQTPGQGLQFLFEYFSETQRNKGNFPGRFSGRQFSNSRSEMNVSTLELGDSALYLCASSLEQTQYFGPGTRLLVL.

By frequency in the sample, this clonotype is medium-sized (0.01 to 0.1%). The J gene is TRBJ2-2, the V gene TRBV7-3; D ambiguous. This CDR3 has 14 amino acids. Germline values: CDR1 SGHTA, CDR2 FQGTGA. V was cut by 6 bases and J by 0 bases, with 8 bases left in between. CDR3 DNA: TGTGCCAGCAGTCTTGACTCGAACACCGGGGAGCTGTTTTTT. Amino acids: CASSLDSNTGELFF.

The V call is TRBV20-1, the J call TRBJ2-3; D is perhaps TRBD2 (6 bases). Germline assignment: CDR1 DFQATT and CDR2 SNEGSKA (reference sequence). Trimming removed 1 base at V and 6 bases at J, with 23 bases between. The CDR3 extends over 17 amino acids. The CDR3 region is CSARVSGRRETRDTQYF. The CDR3 DNA reads TGCAGTGCTAGAGTATCTGGTCGACGGGAGACCAGGGATACGCAGTATTTT.

This clonotype is labeled as medium-sized. The rearrangement uses TRBV20-1 and TRBJ2-1; 7 nucleotides agree with TRBD2. Per the germline V gene, CDR1 is DFQATT and CDR2 is SNEGSKA (reference sequence). The J segment lost 10 bases and the V segment lost 5 bases, leaving 11 bases of the junction unmatched. The CDR3 runs 13 residues. The CDR3: CSAWGLKFPEQFF. The CDR3 nucleotides read TGCAGTGCTTGGGGACTAAAATTTCCGGAGCAGTTCTTC.

Relative to its sample, this clonotype is medium-sized. V and J are TRBV4-1 and TRBJ1-1; tentative D call: TRBD1 (6 bases). This CDR3 has 14 amino acids. V lost 4 bases and J 3 bases, leaving 12 bases between the germline ends. The V gene's germline CDR1 is MGHRA and CDR2 YSYEKL. CDR3 sequence (DNA): TGCGCCAGCAGCCTGGGACAAGGAGACACTGAAGCTTTCTTT. Protein: CASSLGQGDTEAFF.

This clonotype is labeled as medium-sized. The chain combines TRBV4-1 with TRBJ1-1; D is unclear. The CDR3 has 13 amino acids. V lost 2 bases and J lost 0, with 4 bases in between. The germline CDR1 and CDR2 sequences are MGHRA and YSYEKL. The CDR3 spells CASSQMVNTEAFF. Written as DNA, the CDR3 is TGCGCCAGCAGCCAAATGGTGAACACTGAAGCTTTCTTT.

By sample share, this clonotype is medium-sized. The V call is TRBV28, the J call TRBJ2-5, with a possible D match to TRBD1 (6 bases). Germline CDR1 is MDHEN and CDR2 is SYDVKM. Trimming took off 3 bases at V and 2 bases at J, with 13 bases between the two ends. This CDR3 spans 15 amino acids. CDR3 sequence reads: CASSLWGRGQETQYF. CDR3 DNA sequence: TGTGCCAGCAGTTTGTGGGGCAGGGGACAAGAGACCCAGTACTTC.

In this sample, this clonotype is medium-sized. The chain joins TRBV5-1 to TRBJ2-3; maybe TRBD2 (6 bases). The V end lost 3 bases, the J end lost 2 bases, and 10 bases lay between the germline ends. The CDR3 extends over 14 amino acids. Per germline, CDR1 SGHRS and CDR2 YFSETQ. The CDR3 region is CASSWSGLTDTQYF. CDR3 DNA sequence: TGCGCCAGCAGCTGGAGCGGGCTCACAGATACGCAGTATTTT.

The chain employs TRBV29-1 and TRBJ2-4, with D perhaps TRBD1 (7 bases). Between the trimmed V and J ends, which lost 7 bases and 3 bases, there was a span of 16 bases. The CDR3 totals 14 residues. The germline V gene encodes CDR1 SQVTM and CDR2 ANQGSEA. Written as DNA, the CDR3 is TGCAGCGGAAGACAGGGAGGAGGCAAAAACATTCAGTACTTC. This encodes CSGRQGGGKNIQYF.

This clonotype is medium-sized in the sample. V is TRBV7-6 and J is TRBJ1-1; D is uncertain. This CDR3 is 12 amino acids long. Germline values: CDR1 SGHVS, CDR2 FNYEAQ. Trimming took 5 bases from V and 4 from J, leaving 8 bases between them. CDR3 coding DNA: TGTGCCAGCAGCCCACAAGGCACTGAAGCTTTCTTT. The encoded protein is CASSPQGTEAFF.

By share of the sample, this clonotype is medium-sized. This chain uses TRBV5-1 with TRBJ2-2; D uncertain. The CDR3 totals 16 residues. Germline V gives CDR1 SGHRS, CDR2 YFSETQ. The V gene lost 3 bases and the J gene lost 0 bases, with 12 bases spanning the gap. CDR3 in DNA: TGCGCCAGCAGCTCATCGGTGTCTTCGAACACCGGGGAGCTGTTTTTT. Translation: CASSSSVSSNTGELFF.

This clonotype has a count of ten or more. This chain connects TRBV20-1 to TRBJ1-1; no clear D gene. This CDR3 contains 12 residues. V shed 1 base and J shed 1 base, with 4 bases lying between them. Per germline, CDR1 DFQATT and CDR2 SNEGSKA (reference sequence). The CDR3 region is CSARGTNTEAFF. CDR3 sequence (DNA): TGCAGTGCTAGAGGGACGAACACTGAAGCTTTCTTT.

The table lists this clonotype with a few counts. The V gene is TRBV12-3 or TRBV12-4, the J gene TRBJ1-5, with a tentative D call TRBD1 (5 bases). This CDR3 region has 14 residues. Trimming stripped 8 bases from V and 0 bases from J, with 11 bases between. The CDR3 DNA reads TGTGCCAGCGGGGGGGGAATTAGCAATCAGCCCCAGCATTTT. Protein: CASGGGISNQPQHF.

This clonotype is deemed medium-sized (0.01 to 0.1%). The DNA of the CDR3 is TGTGCCAGCAGTGATAATCGGGACGGCGAGACCCAGTACTTC. It codes for CASSDNRDGETQYF. The chain uses TRBV2 and TRBJ2-5; D assignment may be TRBD1 or TRBD2 (5 bases each). V was clipped by 3 bases and J by 5 bases, with 13 bases between them. Germline V lookup: CDR1 SNHLY, CDR2 FYNNEI. The length of the CDR3 is 14 residues. Filled out from reference TRBV2 and TRBJ2-5, the complete variable domain reads EPEVTQTPSHQVTQMGQEVILRCVPISNHLYFYWYRQILGQKVEFLVSFYNNEISEKSEIFDDQFSVERPDGSNFTLKIRSTKLEDSAMYFCASSDNRDGETQYFGPGTRLLVL.

This clonotype is labeled medium-sized. The gene calls are TRBV7-3 and TRBJ1-6; 9 nucleotides match TRBD1. CDR1 is SGHTA and CDR2 is FQGTGA in the germline V gene. The V segment lost 5 bases and the J segment 7 bases; nucleotides outside the gene matches: 6. The CDR3 runs to 15 residues. This chain's CDR3 is CASSNRTGENSPLHF. In DNA, the CDR3 is TGTGCCAGCAGCAATAGGACAGGGGAGAATTCACCCCTCCACTTT.

In this sample, this clonotype is large (0.1 to 1%). The chain links TRBV6-6 to TRBJ2-6; possible D gene TRBD1, 6 bases. Trimming removed 5 bases from V and 0 bases from J, with 17 bases in between. The CDR3 consists of 18 residues. From germline, CDR1 is MNHNY and CDR2 SVGAGI (reference sequence). CDR3 residues: CASSRRQGLDSGANVLTF. The CDR3 region has the DNA TGTGCCAGCAGTCGGCGGCAGGGGCTAGACTCTGGGGCCAACGTCCTGACTTTC.

This clonotype was seen at least ten times. The chain links TRBV13 to TRBJ2-3; 13 bases match TRBD2. Germline-derived CDR1 and CDR2 are PRHDT and FYEKMQ (reference sequence). There are 19 residues in the CDR3. V gave up 0 bases and J gave up 7 bases; unmatched junction bases: 13. CDR3 amino acids: CASSLGAGTSGVPSYTQYF. The CDR3 nucleotides read TGTGCCAGCAGCTTAGGTGCCGGGACTAGCGGGGTCCCTTCCTATACGCAGTATTTT.

In its sample, this clonotype ranks as medium-sized. The chain employs TRBV29-1 and TRBJ2-2; D unclear. V was pared by 7 bases and J by 0 bases, with 12 bases between. CDR3 size: 14 residues. Germline CDR1 and CDR2: SQVTM and ANQGSEA. Here the CDR3 DNA reads TGCAGCGCTGCACAGAGTTCGAACACCGGGGAGCTGTTTTTT. As protein: CSAAQSSNTGELFF.

This clonotype was counted at least ten times. The chain joins TRBV6-6 to TRBJ2-2; D call uncertain. The CDR3 sequence is 13 residues long. Deletions cut 6 bases from V and 0 bases from J, with 5 bases between. In germline, CDR1 is MNHNY, CDR2 SVGAGI (reference sequence). The CDR3 spells CASRGSNTGELFF. The CDR3 DNA reads TGTGCCAGCAGGGGTTCGAACACCGGGGAGCTGTTTTTT.

Judged by abundance, this clonotype is medium-sized (0.01 to 0.1%). V is TRBV7-2 and J is TRBJ2-1; D gene uncertain. The CDR3 contains 13 residues. The germline V gene has CDR1 SGHTA and CDR2 FQGNSA. With 0 bases removed from V and 5 bases from J, the gap between germline ends came to 5 bases. For the CDR3, the DNA is TGTGCCAGCAGCTTAGCGCCCCACAATGAGCAGTTCTTC. Translating it yields CASSLAPHNEQFF.